This TCR beta chain is drawn from a study of cytomegalovirus exposure and HLA in healthy donors. Looking at the study overall: The same platform used for the approximately 700 first-cohort repertoires was also used for the 100 to 150 validation repertoires, as a later analysis reported. Study-wide results and caveats: The TCR clusters that emerged in the first cohort tended, a later analysis found, to co-occur in the 95 to 150 validation repertoires. Per published reports, the classifier diagnosed cytomegalovirus status with high specificity and sensitivity.

This clone was found once. Its target is unknown. Profiling relied on immunoSEQ multiplex PCR, and the TCRdb table lists in-frame clones only, not all of them. Of around 150,000 clones in the sample, approximately 93% were seen once. While the first cohort had some 700 subjects, the donors belonged to the separate validation cohort of roughly 130 subjects. Germline CDR1 is SGDLS and CDR2 is YYNGEE. V shed 0 bases and J shed 6 bases, with 12 bases lying between them. This CDR3 has 15 residues. The J gene is TRBJ1-4, the V gene TRBV9; TRBD1 is a possible D gene (6 bases). The TCR was taken from a man aged 18 to 29 in good health and CMV-seronegative. What was sequenced was PBMCs. The CDR3 DNA reads as TGTGCCAGCAGCGTAGGGGGGCGATCCCATGAAAAACTGTTTTTT. Protein: CASSVGGRSHEKLFF.